What follows are 32 T cell receptor beta chains derived from one specimen sequenced in a study of blood T cell repertoires in COVID-19. Sequencing used immunoSEQ multiplex PCR; TCRdb keeps in-frame clones, though not all of them. Of tens of thousands of clones in the sample, around 76% were seen once. The sequencing input was peripheral blood. The source of these receptors is a man aged 65 to 85 with active or convalescent COVID-19.

The chain couples TRBV2 to TRBJ2-2, with TRBD2 matching over 9 bases. V was clipped by 3 bases and J by 5 bases; unmatched bases: 7. The CDR3 totals 16 residues. CDR1 SNHLY and CDR2 FYNNEI come from the germline V gene. The CDR3 loop is CASSERPSGRTGELFF. The DNA of the CDR3 is TGTGCCAGCAGTGAGCGTCCCAGCGGGAGGACCGGGGAGCTGTTTTTT.

Written as DNA, the CDR3 is TGTGCCAGCAGCGCCCGACAGGGGTTGGAAGATACGCAGTATTTT. Its protein product is CASSARQGLEDTQYF. V and J are TRBV3-1 (or the pseudogene TRBV3-2) and TRBJ2-3; TRBD1 aligns across 8 bases. Per germline, CDR1 LGHDT and CDR2 YNNKEL (reference sequence). V dropped 5 bases and J dropped 5; count of bases not matched to a gene: 9. The CDR3 sequence is 15 residues long.

This clone has a handful of counts. The chain uses TRBV5-4 and TRBJ1-1; the D gene is possibly TRBD1 (5 bases). The V end was cut by 7 bases, the J end by 5 bases, with 18 bases between. CDR1 is SGHNT and CDR2 is YYREEE in the germline V gene (reference sequence). This CDR3 has 14 amino acids. In DNA, the CDR3 is TGTGCCAGCGGACCGATGGGGCAGGGAACTGAAGCTTTCTTT. This codes for CASGPMGQGTEAFF. Combining the CDR3 with reference TRBV5-4 and TRBJ1-1 gives the whole variable domain ETGVTQSPTHLIKTRGQQVTLRCSSQSGHNTVSWYQQALGQGPQFIFQYYREEENGRGNFPPRFSGLQFPNYSSELNVNALELDDSALYLCASGPMGQGTEAFFGQGTRLTVV.

The chain recombines TRBV24-1 with TRBJ2-5; TRBD1 matches at 7 bases. Losses at the gene ends were 11 bases for V and 4 bases for J; bases not matched to a gene: 9. The CDR3 consists of 13 residues. Germline values: CDR1 KGHDR, CDR2 SFDVKD. The CDR3 sequence: CAKLPAGGETQYF. CDR3 sequence (DNA): TGTGCCAAACTCCCAGCAGGGGGAGAGACCCAGTACTTC.

CDR3 residues: CASSSRGTETQYF. The CDR3 DNA reads as TGTGCCAGCAGTAGCAGGGGAACGGAGACCCAGTACTTC. The V gene is TRBV6-5, the J gene TRBJ2-5, with D perhaps TRBD1 (6 bases). V gave up 5 bases and J gave up 5 bases, with 12 bases separating them. The CDR3 consists of 13 residues. CDR1 and CDR2 from the germline V gene are MNHEY and SVGAGI.

In its sample, this clone was seen once. CDR3 in amino acids: CASSSRSGHRQGHF. As DNA, the CDR3 is TGTGCCAGCAGCAGCCGCTCGGGACACCGACAGGGACACTTC. The chain links TRBV21-1 to TRBJ1-2; the table calls TRBD1, which could not be checked here. TRBV21-1 constitutes a pseudogene. CDR3 length: 14 amino acids.

V and J are TRBV11-2 and TRBJ1-2; the D is unclear. CDR3 length: 11 amino acids. V lost 4 bases and J lost 8, with 8 bases in between. The germline CDR1 and CDR2 sequences are SGHAT and FQNNGV. In nucleotides, the CDR3 is TGTGCCAGCAGCTCCGGGGTGGGCTACACCTTC. Translation gives CASSSGVGYTF.

Here the CDR3 DNA reads TGTGCCAGCAGCGTGACGACTAGCGTGGAAGAGACCCAGTACTTC. Residues: CASSVTTSVEETQYF. The genes are TRBV9 and TRBJ2-5; 8 nucleotides agree with TRBD2. CDR3 length: 15 amino acids. V trimming: 2 bases; J trimming: 3 bases; junction bases outside the gene matches: 6. Germline CDR1 SGDLS, CDR2 YYNGEE.

V is TRBV28 and J is TRBJ1-4; 7 positions agree with TRBD1. V lost 7 bases and J lost 8; bases outside the gene matches: 7. This CDR3 has 13 amino acids. Germline V gene lookup returns CDR1 MDHEN and CDR2 SYDVKM. This CDR3 reads CASTKTGWEKLFF. CDR3 nucleotides: TGTGCCAGCACTAAGACAGGGTGGGAAAAACTGTTTTTT.

J is TRBJ1-1 and V is TRBV7-3; D gene ambiguous. The CDR3 has 13 residues. V shed 0 bases and J shed 2 bases, with 4 bases lying between them. In germline, CDR1 is SGHTA, CDR2 FQGTGA. CDR3 region: CASSLTLNTEAFF. In DNA form, the CDR3 reads TGTGCCAGCAGCTTAACGTTAAACACTGAAGCTTTCTTT.

Details on this clone: Within the sample, other DNA sequences also encode this same CDR3. The V and J genes are TRBV4-1 and TRBJ1-2, with 10 nucleotides matching TRBD1. Losses at the gene ends were 3 bases for V and 3 bases for J; bases not matched to a gene: 4. The CDR3 consists of 15 residues. CDR1 MGHRA and CDR2 YSYEKL come from the germline V gene. This CDR3 reads CASSQRTGGDYGYTF. CDR3 nucleotides: TGCGCCAGCAGCCAGAGGACAGGGGGTGACTATGGCTACACCTTC.

There are a few counts of this clone. The J gene is TRBJ1-6, the V gene TRBV2, with D hard to call. Trimming removed 2 bases at V and 11 bases at J, with 4 bases between. This CDR3 spans 11 amino acids. Germline CDR1 SNHLY, CDR2 FYNNEI. CDR3 residues: CASSEYPPLHF. Written as DNA, the CDR3 is TGTGCCAGCAGTGAATATCCACCCCTCCACTTT.

This chain joins TRBV30 and TRBJ1-5, with D maybe TRBD1 (5 bases). The CDR3 length is 12 residues. Trimming pared 7 bases from V and 4 bases from J, leaving 11 bases between. Germline V gene sequence: CDR1 GTSNPN, CDR2 SVGIG (reference sequence). As DNA, the CDR3 is TGTGCCTTCAACAGGCCTAATCAGCCCCAGCATTTT. It yields the protein CAFNRPNQPQHF.

For the CDR3, the DNA is TGTGCCAGCAGTGACTCGAGGAATTCACCCCTCCACTTT. As protein: CASSDSRNSPLHF. This rearrangement joins TRBV6-4 to TRBJ1-6; no clear D. V gave up 0 bases and J gave up 7 bases, with 4 bases separating them. Germline V lookup: CDR1 MRHNA, CDR2 SNTAGT. The CDR3 totals 13 residues.

There are a few counts of this clone. The chain combines TRBV4-1 with TRBJ2-1; 13 bases match TRBD2. Germline V gene sequence: CDR1 MGHRA, CDR2 YSYEKL. The CDR3 is 16 residues long. J lost 10 bases, V lost 0 bases, and 6 bases had no gene match. The CDR3 region is CASSQDTSGGAQEQFF. CDR3 DNA sequence: TGCGCCAGCAGCCAAGATACTAGCGGGGGGGCTCAAGAGCAGTTCTTC.

The rearrangement links TRBV28 to TRBJ2-7; the match to TRBD1 covers 10 bases. The CDR3 loop spans 15 amino acids. J lost 5 bases, V lost 5 bases, and 9 bases had no gene match. Germline loops: CDR1 MDHEN, CDR2 SYDVKM. The CDR3 DNA reads TGTGCCAGCAGTCTACCAGACAGGGGGCAAAACGAGCAGTACTTC. Translating it yields CASSLPDRGQNEQYF.

The J gene is TRBJ1-4, the V gene TRBV10-3, with D possibly being TRBD1 (5 bases). Germline lookup yields CDR1 ENHRY and CDR2 SYGVKD. This CDR3 spans 15 amino acids. V lost 0 bases and J lost 8, with 13 bases in between. The CDR3 region is CAISESRGAGEKLFF. CDR3 coding DNA: TGTGCCATCAGTGAGTCGAGGGGTGCGGGGGAAAAACTGTTTTTT.

This chain joins TRBV18 and TRBJ1-1; no clear D. Trimming pared 0 bases from V and 3 bases from J, leaving 14 bases between. This CDR3 is built from 16 residues. Germline assignment: CDR1 KGHSH and CDR2 LQKENI. The CDR3 bases are TGTGCCAGCTCACCACCGGTCCCCGGAGTGTACACTGAAGCTTTCTTT. It encodes CASSPPVPGVYTEAFF.

The chain links TRBV3-1 (or the pseudogene TRBV3-2) to TRBJ2-3, with D possibly matching TRBD2 (7 bases). This CDR3 is built from 15 residues. Germline lookup yields CDR1 LGHDT and CDR2 YNNKEL (reference sequence). Between the trimmed V and J ends, which lost 8 bases and 2 bases, there was a span of 17 bases. CDR3 bases: TGTGCCAGCTCTTGGCGGGGGCGAGACACAGATACGCAGTATTTT. Translation gives CASSWRGRDTDTQYF.

The chain combines TRBV9 with TRBJ2-3; 8 bases match TRBD2. The V gene end was trimmed by 3 bases and the J gene end by 4 bases; junction bases not matched to a gene: 10. The CDR3 contains 16 residues. CDR1 and CDR2 from the germline V gene are SGDLS and YYNGEE. CDR3 region: CASSDPRRGGADTQYF. The CDR3 DNA reads as TGTGCCAGCAGCGACCCTAGACGGGGGGGGGCAGATACGCAGTATTTT.

The chain joins TRBV1 to TRBJ2-2; the table calls TRBD2, which could not be checked here. TRBV1 is labeled a pseudogene. The CDR3 covers 17 residues. The CDR3 DNA reads TGCACCAGCAGCCCTAACCTACTAGCGGTGAACACCGGGGAGCTGTTTTTT. As protein: CTSSPNLLAVNTGELFF.

The rearrangement joins TRBV6-5 to TRBJ2-3, with a tentative D call TRBD2 (6 bases). Germline V lookup: CDR1 MNHEY, CDR2 SVGAGI. V lost 6 bases and J lost 2, with 12 bases in between. This CDR3 is 14 amino acids long. In nucleotides, the CDR3 is TGTGCCAGCAGGCGTGGCGGGGACACAGATACGCAGTATTTT. It is translated as CASRRGGDTDTQYF.

J is TRBJ1-2 and V is TRBV3-1 (or the pseudogene TRBV3-2); 7 bases line up with TRBD1. Germline V gene data show CDR1 as LGHDT and CDR2 as YNNKEL (reference sequence). The CDR3 runs 14 residues. The ends lost 2 bases at V and 6 bases at J; junction bases unmatched: 6. Written as DNA, the CDR3 is TGTGCCAGCAGCCAAAGGGACAGAATGGATGGCTACACCTTC. Translating gives CASSQRDRMDGYTF.

The rearrangement links TRBV2 to TRBJ2-4; TRBD1 agrees at 10 bases. CDR1 and CDR2 (germline): SNHLY, FYNNEI. This CDR3 spans 13 amino acids. The ends lost 6 bases at V and 6 bases at J; junction bases unmatched: 2. The CDR3 loop reads CASRGQGVNIQYF. The CDR3 nucleotides read TGTGCCAGCAGAGGACAGGGGGTAAACATTCAGTACTTC.

V gene TRBV6-5 combines with J gene TRBJ1-6; possible D gene TRBD1, 5 bases. V was clipped by 6 bases and J by 10 bases, with 13 bases between them. The CDR3 sequence is 13 residues long. Germline V gene lookup returns CDR1 MNHEY and CDR2 SVGAGI. The CDR3 loop is CASRHDSASPLHF. CDR3 DNA sequence: TGTGCCAGCAGACATGACAGTGCGTCACCCCTCCACTTT.

The J gene is TRBJ1-2, the V gene TRBV12-3 or TRBV12-4; maybe TRBD1 (5 bases). V was clipped by 2 bases and J by 6 bases, with 10 bases between them. The CDR3 spans 13 residues. The CDR3 loop reads CASSLSGGDGYTF. DNA for the CDR3: TGTGCCAGCAGTTTAAGCGGAGGGGATGGCTACACCTTC.

This clone was counted many times. CDR3 amino acids: CASSPIWTGMNTEAFF. For the CDR3, the DNA is TGCGCCAGCAGCCCCATCTGGACAGGGATGAACACTGAAGCTTTCTTT. The chain employs TRBV4-1 and TRBJ1-1; 8 bases agree with TRBD1. Germline CDR1 MGHRA, CDR2 YSYEKL. V trimming: 4 bases; J trimming: 0 bases; junction bases outside the gene matches: 7. The CDR3 sequence is 16 residues long.

This chain connects TRBV19 to TRBJ1-5, with TRBD1 identical over 7 bases. V shed 4 bases, J shed 3 bases, and the junction held 9 bases outside the gene matches. Germline V lookup: CDR1 LNHDA, CDR2 SQIVND (reference sequence). CDR3 length: 16 residues. The CDR3: CASSTSGGQVNQPQHF. The CDR3 DNA is TGTGCCAGTAGTACCTCAGGGGGGCAGGTCAATCAGCCCCAGCATTTT.

This clone has more than one count but fewer than ten. The rearrangement joins TRBV19 to TRBJ1-2, with 8 bases matching TRBD1. The germline V gene has CDR1 LNHDA and CDR2 SQIVND (reference sequence). The V segment lost 7 bases and the J segment 6 bases; nucleotides outside the gene matches: 13. The CDR3 totals 15 residues. In DNA form, the CDR3 reads TGTGCCAGTACCCTATGGGCGGGACAGGAGAATGGCTACACCTTC. Amino acid sequence: CASTLWAGQENGYTF.

The CDR3 reads CASSEASLTGELFF. CDR3 sequence (DNA): TGCGCCAGCAGCGAAGCCTCATTAACCGGGGAGCTGTTTTTT. The chain has TRBV5-1 and TRBJ2-2; no firm D call. The CDR3 is 14 amino acids. With 4 bases removed from V and 5 bases from J, the gap between germline ends came to 12 bases. CDR1 and CDR2 (germline): SGHRS, YFSETQ.

On this clone itself: The germline gene is not matched at one end of the junction; a read error may be the cause. The chain carries TRBV12-3 or TRBV12-4 and TRBJ2-1; TRBD1 matches 11 bases. The CDR3 has 12 amino acids. This CDR3 reads CASSQFRDRGIF. DNA for the CDR3: TGTGCCAGCAGTCAATTCCGGGACAGGGGGATCTTC.

The rearrangement joins TRBV7-3 to TRBJ2-6, with a weak D call TRBD1 (6 bases). Trimming took off 1 base at V and 8 bases at J, with 12 bases between the two ends. The CDR3 totals 15 residues. CDR1 and CDR2 (germline): SGHTA, FQGTGA. The CDR3 loop reads CASSLRQGLPNVLTF. The CDR3 DNA follows: TGTGCCAGCAGCTTAAGGCAGGGGCTGCCCAACGTCCTGACTTTC.